Included here is one TCR beta chain sequence, with context. The entry originates in a study of CD8 T cells in Susac syndrome. About 0.5 to 1 ug RNA was reverse transcribed with random hexamers. Amplification of TCR beta CDR3 spanned 54 Vbeta and 13 Jbeta via immunoSEQ multiplex PCR. Via MiXCR, TCRdb re-called the immunoSEQ multiplex PCR reads, giving one row per CDR3 protein. Of 140,000 to 150,000 distinct CDR3 sequences detected, approximately 93% appear once; the ten largest clones hold more than 0.065%. Sequencing of TCR beta, carried out with a high-throughput approach, was applied to CD8+ and CD4+ T cells from the blood. TEMRA cells were FACS-enriched, unlike CD8+ and CD4+ T cells, which were negatively isolated. The V end was cut by 1 base, the J end by 10 bases, with 10 bases between. CDR3 length: 11 residues. Germline lookup yields CDR1 GTSNPN and CDR2 SVGIG (reference sequence).

The chain recombines TRBV30 with TRBJ1-1; D ambiguous. The specimen was CD4+ T cells from PBMCs. This receptor was obtained from a human donor in good health. The CDR3 region has the DNA TGTGCCTGGAGTGATGAGGGTACAGCTTTCTTT. Residues: CAWSDEGTAFF.